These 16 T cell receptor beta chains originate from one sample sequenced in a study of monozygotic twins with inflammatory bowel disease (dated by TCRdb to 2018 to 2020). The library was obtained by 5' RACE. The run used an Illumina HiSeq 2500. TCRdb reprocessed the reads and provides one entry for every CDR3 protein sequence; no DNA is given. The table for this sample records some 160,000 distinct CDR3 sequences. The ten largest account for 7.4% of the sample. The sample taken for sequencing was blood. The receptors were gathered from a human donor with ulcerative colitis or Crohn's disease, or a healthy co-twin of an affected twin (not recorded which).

This chain's CDR3 is CASSILSVPNTEAFF. This rearrangement joins TRBV19 to TRBJ1-1. Germline CDR1 is LNHDA and CDR2 is SQIVND (reference sequence). This CDR3 contains 15 residues.

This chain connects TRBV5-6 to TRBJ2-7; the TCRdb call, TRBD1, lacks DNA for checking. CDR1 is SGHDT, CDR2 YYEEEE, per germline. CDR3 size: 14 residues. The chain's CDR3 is CASSLQGAPYEQYF.

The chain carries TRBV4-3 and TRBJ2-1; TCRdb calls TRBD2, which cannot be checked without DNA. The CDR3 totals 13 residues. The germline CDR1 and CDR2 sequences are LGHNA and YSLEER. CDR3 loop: CASSQYSGNEQFF.

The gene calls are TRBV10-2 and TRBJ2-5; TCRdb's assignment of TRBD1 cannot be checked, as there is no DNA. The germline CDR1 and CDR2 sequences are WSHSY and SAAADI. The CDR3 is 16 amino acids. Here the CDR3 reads CASGTFPQSKSETQYF.

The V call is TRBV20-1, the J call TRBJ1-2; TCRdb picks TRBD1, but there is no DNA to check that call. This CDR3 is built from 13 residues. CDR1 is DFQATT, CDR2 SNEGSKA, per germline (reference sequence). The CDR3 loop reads CSARMRGSYGYTF.

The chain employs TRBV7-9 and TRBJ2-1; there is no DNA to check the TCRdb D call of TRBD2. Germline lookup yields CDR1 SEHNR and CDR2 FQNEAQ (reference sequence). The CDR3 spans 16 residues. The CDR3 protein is CASSDGGPSSYNEQFF.

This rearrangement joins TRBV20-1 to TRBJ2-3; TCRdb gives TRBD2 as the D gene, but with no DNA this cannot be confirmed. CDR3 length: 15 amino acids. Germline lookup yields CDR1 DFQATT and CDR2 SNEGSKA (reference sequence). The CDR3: CSAREGTSGTDTQYF.

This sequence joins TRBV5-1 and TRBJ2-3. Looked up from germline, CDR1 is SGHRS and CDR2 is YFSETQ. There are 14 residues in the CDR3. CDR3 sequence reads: CASSVMTWADTQYF. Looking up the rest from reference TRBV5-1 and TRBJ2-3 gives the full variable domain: KAGVTQTPRYLIKTRGQQVTLSCSPISGHRSVSWYQQTPGQGLQFLFEYFSETQRNKGNFPGRFSGRQFSNSRSEMNVSTLELGDSALYLCASSVMTWADTQYFGPGTRLTVL.

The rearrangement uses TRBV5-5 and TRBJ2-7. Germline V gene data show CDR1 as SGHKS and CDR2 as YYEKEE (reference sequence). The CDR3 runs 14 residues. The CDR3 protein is CASSVGERSYEQYF.

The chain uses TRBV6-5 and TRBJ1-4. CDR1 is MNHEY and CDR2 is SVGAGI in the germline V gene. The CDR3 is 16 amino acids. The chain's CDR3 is CASSYGSSLDNEKLFF.

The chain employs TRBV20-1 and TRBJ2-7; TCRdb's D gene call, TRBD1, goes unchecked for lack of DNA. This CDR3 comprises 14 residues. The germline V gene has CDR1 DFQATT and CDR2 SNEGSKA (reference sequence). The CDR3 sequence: CSARDTRSHYEQYF.

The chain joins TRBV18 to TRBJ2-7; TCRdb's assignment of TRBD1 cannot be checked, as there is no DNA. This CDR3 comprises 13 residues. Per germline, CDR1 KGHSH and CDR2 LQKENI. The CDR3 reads CASSPSGVGEQYF.

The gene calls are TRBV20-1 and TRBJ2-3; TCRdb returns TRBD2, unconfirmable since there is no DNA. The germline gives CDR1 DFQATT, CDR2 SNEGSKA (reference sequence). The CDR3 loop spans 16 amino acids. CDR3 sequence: CSARFGGRAGTDTQYF.

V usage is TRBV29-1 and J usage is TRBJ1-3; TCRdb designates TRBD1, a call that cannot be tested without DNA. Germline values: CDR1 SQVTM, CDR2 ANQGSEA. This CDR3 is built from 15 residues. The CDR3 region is CSVEWGDNSGNTIYF.

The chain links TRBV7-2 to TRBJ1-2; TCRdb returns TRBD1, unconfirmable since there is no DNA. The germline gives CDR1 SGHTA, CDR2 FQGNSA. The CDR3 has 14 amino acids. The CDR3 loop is CASSWGQGRSGYTF.

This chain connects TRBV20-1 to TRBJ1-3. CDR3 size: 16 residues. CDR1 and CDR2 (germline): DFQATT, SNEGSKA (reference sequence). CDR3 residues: CSARELGLGFGNTIYF.